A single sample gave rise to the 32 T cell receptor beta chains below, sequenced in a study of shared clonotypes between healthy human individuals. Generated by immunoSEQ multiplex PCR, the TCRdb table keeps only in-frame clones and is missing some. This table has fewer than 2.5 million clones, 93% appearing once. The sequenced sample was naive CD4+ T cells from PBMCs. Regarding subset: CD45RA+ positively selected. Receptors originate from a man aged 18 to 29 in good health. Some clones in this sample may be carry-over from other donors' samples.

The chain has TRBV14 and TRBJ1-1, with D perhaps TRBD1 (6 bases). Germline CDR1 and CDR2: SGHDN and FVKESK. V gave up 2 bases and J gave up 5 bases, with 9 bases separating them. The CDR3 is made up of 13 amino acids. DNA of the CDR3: TGTGCCAGCAGCCAATCTACAGGGACTGAAGCTTTCTTT. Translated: CASSQSTGTEAFF.

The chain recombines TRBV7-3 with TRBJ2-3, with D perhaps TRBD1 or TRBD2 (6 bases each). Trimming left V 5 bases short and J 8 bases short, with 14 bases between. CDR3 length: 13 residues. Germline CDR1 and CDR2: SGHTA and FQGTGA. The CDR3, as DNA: TGTGCCAGCAGCGCAGGGGCGGGGACTACGCAGTATTTT. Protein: CASSAGAGTTQYF.

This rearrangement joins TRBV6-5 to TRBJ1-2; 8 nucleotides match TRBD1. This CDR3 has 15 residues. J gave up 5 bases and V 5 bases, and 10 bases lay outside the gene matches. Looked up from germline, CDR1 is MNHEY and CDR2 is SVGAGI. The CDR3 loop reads CASSTARTGWYGYTF. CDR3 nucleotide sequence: TGTGCCAGCAGTACCGCCCGGACAGGGTGGTATGGCTACACCTTC.

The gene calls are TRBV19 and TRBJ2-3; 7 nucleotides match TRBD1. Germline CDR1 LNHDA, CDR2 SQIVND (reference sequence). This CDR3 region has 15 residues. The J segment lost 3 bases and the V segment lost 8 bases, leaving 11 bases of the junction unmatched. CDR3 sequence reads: CASRTTGKGTDTQYF. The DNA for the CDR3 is TGTGCCAGTCGGACGACAGGGAAAGGGACAGATACGCAGTATTTT.

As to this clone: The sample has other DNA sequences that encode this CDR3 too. The CDR3 coding sequence is TGTGCCAGCTCATCTAACAGGGGCACCGGGGAGCTGTTTTTT. This gives the protein CASSSNRGTGELFF. The genes are TRBV18 and TRBJ2-2; 7 positions agree with TRBD1. Germline V lookup: CDR1 KGHSH, CDR2 LQKENI. The V gene end was trimmed by 5 bases and the J gene end by 4 bases; junction bases not matched to a gene: 4. The CDR3 runs to 14 residues.

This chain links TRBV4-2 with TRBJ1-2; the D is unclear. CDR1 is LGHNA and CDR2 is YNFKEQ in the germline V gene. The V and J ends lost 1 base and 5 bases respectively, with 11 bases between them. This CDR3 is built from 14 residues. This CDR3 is CASSQGREGYGYTF. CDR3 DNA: TGTGCCAGCAGCCAAGGGCGGGAAGGGTATGGCTACACCTTC.

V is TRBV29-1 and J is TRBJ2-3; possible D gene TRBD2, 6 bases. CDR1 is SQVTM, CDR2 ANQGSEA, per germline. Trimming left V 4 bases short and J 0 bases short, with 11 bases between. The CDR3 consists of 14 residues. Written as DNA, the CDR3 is TGCAGCGTTGCGGGGGAGACTAGCACAGATACGCAGTATTTT. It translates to CSVAGETSTDTQYF.

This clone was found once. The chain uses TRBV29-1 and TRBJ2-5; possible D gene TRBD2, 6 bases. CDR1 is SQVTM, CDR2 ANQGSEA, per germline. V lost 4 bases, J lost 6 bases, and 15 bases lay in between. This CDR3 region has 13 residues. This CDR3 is CSVGGMTGKTQYF. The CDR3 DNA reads TGCAGCGTTGGCGGGATGACGGGAAAGACCCAGTACTTC.

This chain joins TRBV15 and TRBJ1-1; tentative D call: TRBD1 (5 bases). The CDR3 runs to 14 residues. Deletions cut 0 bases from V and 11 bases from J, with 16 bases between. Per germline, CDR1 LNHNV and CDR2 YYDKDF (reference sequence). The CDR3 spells CATSRDQGRPGAFF. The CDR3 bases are TGTGCCACCAGCAGAGATCAAGGGCGCCCAGGGGCTTTCTTT.

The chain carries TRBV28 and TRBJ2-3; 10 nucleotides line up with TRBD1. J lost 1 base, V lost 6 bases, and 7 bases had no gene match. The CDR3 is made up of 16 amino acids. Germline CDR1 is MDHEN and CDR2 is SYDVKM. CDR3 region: CASSPAGTGGTDTQYF. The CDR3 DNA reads TGTGCCAGCAGCCCAGCCGGGACAGGGGGCACAGATACGCAGTATTTT.

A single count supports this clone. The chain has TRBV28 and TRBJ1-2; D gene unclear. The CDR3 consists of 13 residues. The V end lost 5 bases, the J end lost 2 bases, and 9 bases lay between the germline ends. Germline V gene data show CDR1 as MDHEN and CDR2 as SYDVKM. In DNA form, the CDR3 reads TGTGCCAGCAGTGGAGAACGGAACTATGGCTACACCTTC. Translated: CASSGERNYGYTF.

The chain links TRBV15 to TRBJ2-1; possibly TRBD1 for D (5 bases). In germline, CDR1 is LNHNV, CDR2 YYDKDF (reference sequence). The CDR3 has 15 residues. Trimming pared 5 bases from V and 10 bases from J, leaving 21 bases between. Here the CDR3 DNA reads TGTGCCACCAGCGGCGCCCCAGGGTTTACCCTCGAGCAGTTCTTC. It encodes CATSGAPGFTLEQFF.

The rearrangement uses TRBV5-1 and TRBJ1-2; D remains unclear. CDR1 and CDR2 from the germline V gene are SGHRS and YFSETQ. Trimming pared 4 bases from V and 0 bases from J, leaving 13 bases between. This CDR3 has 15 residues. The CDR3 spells CASSIETDANYGYTF. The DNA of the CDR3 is TGCGCCAGCAGCATAGAGACGGACGCTAACTATGGCTACACCTTC.

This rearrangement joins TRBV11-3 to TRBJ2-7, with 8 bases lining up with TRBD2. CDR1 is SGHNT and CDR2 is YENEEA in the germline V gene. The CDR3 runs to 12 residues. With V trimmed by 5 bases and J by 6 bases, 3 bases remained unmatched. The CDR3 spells CASSKTSGEQYF. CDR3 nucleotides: TGTGCCAGCAGCAAAACTAGCGGCGAGCAGTACTTC. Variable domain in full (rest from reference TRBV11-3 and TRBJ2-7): EAGVVQSPRYKIIEKKQPVAFWCNPISGHNTLYWYLQNLGQGPELLIRYENEEAVDDSQLPKDRFSAERLKGVDSTLKIQPAELGDSAVYLCASSKTSGEQYFGPGTRLTVT.

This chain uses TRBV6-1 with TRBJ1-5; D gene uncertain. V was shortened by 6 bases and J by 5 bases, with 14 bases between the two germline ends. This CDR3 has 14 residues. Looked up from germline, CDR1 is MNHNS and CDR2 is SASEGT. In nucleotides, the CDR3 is TGTGCCAGCAGGAGAACCGACGGGGATCAGCCCCAGCATTTT. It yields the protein CASRRTDGDQPQHF.

The DNA of the CDR3 is TGTGCCAGCAGACCGGGACCCCCGACCGGGGAGCTGTTTTTT. The encoded protein is CASRPGPPTGELFF. The rearrangement joins TRBV6-5 to TRBJ2-2; D is perhaps TRBD1 or TRBD2 (5 bases each). The V end lost 6 bases, the J end lost 5 bases, and 13 bases lay between the germline ends. This CDR3 comprises 14 residues. Germline assignment: CDR1 MNHEY and CDR2 SVGAGI.

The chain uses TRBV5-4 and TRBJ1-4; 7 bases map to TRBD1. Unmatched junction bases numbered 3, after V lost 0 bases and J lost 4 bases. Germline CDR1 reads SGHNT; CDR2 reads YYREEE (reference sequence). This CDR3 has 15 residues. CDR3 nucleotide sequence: TGTGCCAGCAGCTTGGTAGGGGGCGTTAATGAAAAACTGTTTTTT. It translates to CASSLVGGVNEKLFF.

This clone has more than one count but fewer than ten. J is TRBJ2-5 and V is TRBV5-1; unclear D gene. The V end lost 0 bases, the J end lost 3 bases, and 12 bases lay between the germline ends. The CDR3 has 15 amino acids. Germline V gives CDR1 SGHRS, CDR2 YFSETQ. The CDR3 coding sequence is TGCGCCAGCAGCTTGGTCGGGCTACTTAAAGAGACCCAGTACTTC. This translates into CASSLVGLLKETQYF.

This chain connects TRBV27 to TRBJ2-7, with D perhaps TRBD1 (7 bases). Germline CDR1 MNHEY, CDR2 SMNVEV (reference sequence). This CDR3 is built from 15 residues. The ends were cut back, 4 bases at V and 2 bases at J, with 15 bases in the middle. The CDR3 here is CASSWRQGGTYEQYF. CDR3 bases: TGTGCCAGCAGTTGGCGGCAGGGGGGAACCTACGAGCAGTACTTC.

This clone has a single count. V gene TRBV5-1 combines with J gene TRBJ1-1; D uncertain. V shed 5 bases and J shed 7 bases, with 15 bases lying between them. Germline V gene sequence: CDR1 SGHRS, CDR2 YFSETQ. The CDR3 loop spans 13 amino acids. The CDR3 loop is CASRGRAEGEAFF. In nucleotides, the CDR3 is TGCGCCAGCAGGGGTCGGGCAGAGGGTGAAGCTTTCTTT.

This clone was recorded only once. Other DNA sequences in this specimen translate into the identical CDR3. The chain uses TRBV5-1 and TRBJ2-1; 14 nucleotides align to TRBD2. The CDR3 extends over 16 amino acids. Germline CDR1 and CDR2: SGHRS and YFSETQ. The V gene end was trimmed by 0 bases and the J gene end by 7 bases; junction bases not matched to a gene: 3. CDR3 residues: CASSLGGTSGSNEQFF. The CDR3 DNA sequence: TGCGCCAGCAGCTTGGGTGGGACTAGCGGGAGTAATGAGCAGTTCTTC.

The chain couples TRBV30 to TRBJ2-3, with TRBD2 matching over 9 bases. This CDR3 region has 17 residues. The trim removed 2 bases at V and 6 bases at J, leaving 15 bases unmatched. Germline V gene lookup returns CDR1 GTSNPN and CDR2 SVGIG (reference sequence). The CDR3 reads CAWSKLAGVFGVDTQYF. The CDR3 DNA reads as TGTGCCTGGAGTAAATTAGCGGGAGTTTTTGGAGTGGATACGCAGTATTTT.

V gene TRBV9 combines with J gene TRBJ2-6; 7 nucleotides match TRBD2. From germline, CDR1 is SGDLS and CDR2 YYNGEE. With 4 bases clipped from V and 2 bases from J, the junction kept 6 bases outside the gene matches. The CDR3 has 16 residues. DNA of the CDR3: TGTGCCAGCAGCCTACAGAGCGGGGCTGGGGCCAACGTCCTGACTTTC. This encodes CASSLQSGAGANVLTF.

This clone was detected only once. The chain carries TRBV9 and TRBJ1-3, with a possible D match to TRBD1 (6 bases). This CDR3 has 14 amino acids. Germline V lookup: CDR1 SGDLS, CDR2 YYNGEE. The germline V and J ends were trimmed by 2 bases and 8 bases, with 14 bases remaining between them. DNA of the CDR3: TGTGCCAGCAGCGTCCGGCAGGGGATGGACACCATATATTTT. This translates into CASSVRQGMDTIYF. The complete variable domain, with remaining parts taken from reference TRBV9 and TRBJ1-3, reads DSGVTQTPKHLITATGQRVTLRCSPRSGDLSVYWYQQSLDQGLQFLIQYYNGEERAKGNILERFSAQQFPDLHSELNLSSLELGDSALYFCASSVRQGMDTIYFGEGSWLTVV.

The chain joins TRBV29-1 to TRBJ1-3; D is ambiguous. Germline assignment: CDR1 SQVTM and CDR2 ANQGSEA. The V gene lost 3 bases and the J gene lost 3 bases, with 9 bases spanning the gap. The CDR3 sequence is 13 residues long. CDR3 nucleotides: TGCAGCGTTGAGATGGGCCTTGGAAACACCATATATTTT. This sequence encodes CSVEMGLGNTIYF.

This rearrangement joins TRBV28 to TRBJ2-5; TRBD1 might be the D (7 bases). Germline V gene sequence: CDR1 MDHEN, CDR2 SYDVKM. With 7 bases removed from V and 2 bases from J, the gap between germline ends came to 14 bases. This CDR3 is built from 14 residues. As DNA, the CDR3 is TGTGCCAGCACCGTGGGGGGACAGCAAGAGACCCAGTACTTC. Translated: CASTVGGQQETQYF.

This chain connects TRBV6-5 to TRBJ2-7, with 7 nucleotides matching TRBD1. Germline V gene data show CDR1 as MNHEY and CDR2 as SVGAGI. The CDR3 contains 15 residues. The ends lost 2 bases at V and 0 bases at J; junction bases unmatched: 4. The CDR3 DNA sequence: TGTGCCAGCAGTTACGACAGGGCTCGCTCCTACGAGCAGTACTTC. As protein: CASSYDRARSYEQYF.

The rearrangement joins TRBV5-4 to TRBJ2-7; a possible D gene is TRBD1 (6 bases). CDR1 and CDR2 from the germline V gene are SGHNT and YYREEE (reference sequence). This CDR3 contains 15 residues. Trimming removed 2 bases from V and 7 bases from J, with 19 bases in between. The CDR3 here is CASSLDQGPLLEQYF. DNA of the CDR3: TGTGCCAGCAGCTTAGATCAGGGGCCCCTCCTGGAGCAGTACTTC.

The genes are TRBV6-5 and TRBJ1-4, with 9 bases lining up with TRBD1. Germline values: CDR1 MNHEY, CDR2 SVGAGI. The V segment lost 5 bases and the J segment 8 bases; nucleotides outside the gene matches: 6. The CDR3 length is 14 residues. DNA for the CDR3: TGTGCCAGCAGTCCGCGACAGGGGGTAGAAAAACTGTTTTTT. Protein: CASSPRQGVEKLFF.

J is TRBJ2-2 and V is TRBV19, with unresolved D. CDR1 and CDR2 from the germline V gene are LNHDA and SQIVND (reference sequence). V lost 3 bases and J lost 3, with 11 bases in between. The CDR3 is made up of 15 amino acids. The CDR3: CASSMVKVDTGELFF. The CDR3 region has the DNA TGTGCCAGTAGTATGGTGAAGGTAGACACCGGGGAGCTGTTTTTT.

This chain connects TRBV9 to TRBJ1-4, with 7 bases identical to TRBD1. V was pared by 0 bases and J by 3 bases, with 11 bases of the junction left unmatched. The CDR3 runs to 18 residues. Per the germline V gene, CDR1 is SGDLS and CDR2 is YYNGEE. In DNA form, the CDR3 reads TGTGCCAGCAGCGTAGGATGGGGGGTACAGGGGCCTAATGAAAAACTGTTTTTT. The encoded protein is CASSVGWGVQGPNEKLFF.

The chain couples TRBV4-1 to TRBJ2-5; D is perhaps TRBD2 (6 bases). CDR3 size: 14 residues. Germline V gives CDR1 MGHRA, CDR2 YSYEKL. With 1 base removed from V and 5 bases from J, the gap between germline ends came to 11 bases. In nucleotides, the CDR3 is TGCGCCAGCAGCCAAGCGGGAGCTGGTGAGACCCAGTACTTC. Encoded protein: CASSQAGAGETQYF.